The sequence of this T cell receptor (beta chain) was determined in a study of PD-L1 blockade in urothelial cancer. Study summary: Each blood sample yielded a median of about 140,000 T cells.

The trim removed 7 bases at V and 3 bases at J, leaving 5 bases unmatched. This CDR3 is built from 13 residues. Germline V gene lookup returns CDR1 SNHLY and CDR2 FYNNEI. Time point: pretreatment peripheral blood. Points from the study as a whole: In blood at 3 weeks, tumor-associated clones expanded more among patients with durable benefit.

Concerning this clone itself: The antigen is undetermined.

Here immunoSEQ multiplex PCR was the method, and the copy in TCRdb shows in-frame clones only, minus some. The sample holds roughly 45,000 clones, around 84% seen once. The sequence was collected from a man aged 55 to 70 with urothelial cancer. The rearrangement joins TRBV2 to TRBJ1-1; 7 nucleotides align to TRBD1. The sequencing used PBMCs, collected around atezolizumab (anti-PD-L1) treatment. The CDR3 region is CASTSDRDTEAFF. The CDR3 coding sequence is TGTGCCAGCACCTCCGACAGGGACACTGAAGCTTTCTTT.